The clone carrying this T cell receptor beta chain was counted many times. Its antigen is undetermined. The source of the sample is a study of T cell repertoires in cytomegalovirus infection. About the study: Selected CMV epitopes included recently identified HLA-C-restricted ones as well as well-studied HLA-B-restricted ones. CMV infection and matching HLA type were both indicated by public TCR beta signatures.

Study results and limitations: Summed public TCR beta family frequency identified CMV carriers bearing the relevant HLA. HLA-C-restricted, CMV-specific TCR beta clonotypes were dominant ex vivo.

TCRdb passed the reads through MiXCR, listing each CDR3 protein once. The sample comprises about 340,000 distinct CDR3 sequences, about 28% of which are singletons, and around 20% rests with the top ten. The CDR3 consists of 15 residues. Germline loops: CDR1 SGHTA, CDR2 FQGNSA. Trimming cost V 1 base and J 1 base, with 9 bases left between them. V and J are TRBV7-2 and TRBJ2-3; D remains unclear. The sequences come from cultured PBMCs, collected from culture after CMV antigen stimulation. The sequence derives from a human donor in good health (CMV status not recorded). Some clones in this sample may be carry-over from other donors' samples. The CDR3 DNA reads TGTGCCAGCAGCTTAGACCCGGCAGGCACAGATACGCAGTATTTT. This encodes CASSLDPAGTDTQYF.